A selection of T cell receptor beta chains follows, all from one sample in a study of shared clonotypes between healthy human individuals. The table came from immunoSEQ multiplex PCR; TCRdb's copy has only in-frame clones and leaves some out. The data contain a few million clones, more than 90% of them singletons. The sequenced sample consisted of naive CD4+ T cells sorted from blood. The receptors here all came from a young man in good health. CDR3s include the opening cysteine and the closing phenylalanine or tryptophan. A D gene is named only where the DNA matches it firmly. Not every row has a clone size; where given, it reads once, few, many or a size class.

CDR3 length: 17; D gene: -; J gene: TRBJ2-6; V gene: TRBV4-3; clone size: -; CDR3 protein: CASVPSGPHSGANVLTF; CDR3 DNA: TGCGCCAGCGTACCCAGCGGCCCTCACTCTGGGGCCAACGTCCTGACTTTC
CDR3 length: 16; D gene: -; J gene: TRBJ2-1; V gene: TRBV6-1; clone size: -; CDR3 protein: CASSEREWSSYNEQFF; CDR3 DNA: TGTGCCAGCAGTGAACGGGAGTGGAGCTCCTACAATGAGCAGTTCTTC
CDR3 length: 16; D gene: TRBD2; J gene: TRBJ2-7; V gene: TRBV4-2; clone size: -; CDR3 protein: CASSLSTSGGQHEQYF; CDR3 DNA: TGTGCCAGCAGCCTATCGACTAGCGGGGGGCAACACGAGCAGTACTTC
CDR3 length: 15; D gene: -; J gene: TRBJ1-2; V gene: TRBV2; clone size: -; CDR3 protein: CASSAGSGINYGYTF; CDR3 DNA: TGTGCCAGCAGTGCTGGATCGGGGATTAACTATGGCTACACCTTC
CDR3 length: 15; D gene: TRBD1; J gene: TRBJ2-3; V gene: TRBV5-1; clone size: -; CDR3 protein: CASSIDRGGPDTQYF; CDR3 DNA: TGCGCCAGCAGCATAGACAGGGGGGGCCCAGATACGCAGTATTTT
CDR3 length: 16; D gene: -; J gene: TRBJ1-1; V gene: TRBV4-1; clone size: -; CDR3 protein: CATKGIPKGQSGEAFF; CDR3 DNA: TGCGCCACCAAAGGGATCCCCAAAGGACAGTCTGGTGAAGCTTTCTTT
CDR3 length: 15; D gene: TRBD2; J gene: TRBJ2-7; V gene: TRBV6-6; clone size: -; CDR3 protein: CASTRAGTSGIEQYF; CDR3 DNA: TGTGCCAGTACCCGGGCCGGGACTAGCGGGATTGAGCAGTACTTC
CDR3 length: 13; D gene: -; J gene: TRBJ2-7; V gene: TRBV7-6; clone size: -; CDR3 protein: CASSLAPIYEQYF; CDR3 DNA: TGTGCCAGCAGCTTAGCGCCCATTTACGAGCAGTACTTC
CDR3 length: 15; D gene: -; J gene: TRBJ2-7; V gene: TRBV9; clone size: -; CDR3 protein: CASSVRGEGNNEQYF; CDR3 DNA: TGTGCCAGCAGCGTTAGGGGCGAGGGGAACAACGAGCAGTACTTC
CDR3 length: 14; D gene: -; J gene: TRBJ1-5; V gene: TRBV7-2; clone size: -; CDR3 protein: CASRLGQFNQPQHF; CDR3 DNA: TGTGCCAGCAGACTAGGACAGTTCAATCAGCCCCAGCATTTT
CDR3 length: 12; D gene: -; J gene: TRBJ2-5; V gene: TRBV2; clone size: -; CDR3 protein: CASSVGGETQYF; CDR3 DNA: TGTGCCAGCAGTGTGGGGGGCGAGACCCAGTACTTC
CDR3 length: 16; D gene: -; J gene: TRBJ1-1; V gene: TRBV5-1; clone size: -; CDR3 protein: CASSLVLPGSNTEAFF; CDR3 DNA: TGCGCCAGCAGCTTGGTTCTTCCGGGGTCTAACACTGAAGCTTTCTTT
CDR3 length: 14; D gene: TRBD1; J gene: TRBJ1-4; V gene: TRBV9; clone size: -; CDR3 protein: CASSETGSNEKLFF; CDR3 DNA: TGTGCCAGCAGCGAGACAGGGTCTAATGAAAAACTGTTTTTT
CDR3 length: 12; D gene: -; J gene: TRBJ2-3; V gene: TRBV6-1; clone size: -; CDR3 protein: CASRAYTDTQYF; CDR3 DNA: TGTGCCAGCAGAGCCTACACAGATACGCAGTATTTT
CDR3 length: 15; D gene: TRBD1; J gene: TRBJ1-6; V gene: TRBV25-1; clone size: -; CDR3 protein: CASSSQGARNSPLHF; CDR3 DNA: TGTGCCAGCAGTTCCCAGGGGGCGCGTAATTCACCCCTCCACTTT
CDR3 length: 16; D gene: TRBD2; J gene: TRBJ2-3; V gene: TRBV10-2; clone size: -; CDR3 protein: CASSEYATSGSDTQYF; CDR3 DNA: TGCGCCAGCAGTGAGTACGCGACTAGCGGTTCAGATACGCAGTATTTT
CDR3 length: 12; D gene: -; J gene: TRBJ2-7; V gene: TRBV5-1; clone size: -; CDR3 protein: CASSFGQGSSYF; CDR3 DNA: -
CDR3 length: 12; D gene: -; J gene: TRBJ2-3; V gene: TRBV30; clone size: -; CDR3 protein: CAWSGGADTQYF; CDR3 DNA: TGTGCCTGGAGTGGAGGGGCAGATACGCAGTATTTT
CDR3 length: 19; D gene: -; J gene: TRBJ2-5; V gene: TRBV11-2; clone size: -; CDR3 protein: CASSLDLWGQGNLRETQYF; CDR3 DNA: TGTGCCAGCAGCTTAGATCTCTGGGGACAAGGAAACCTTCGAGAGACCCAGTACTTC
CDR3 length: 17; D gene: TRBD1; J gene: TRBJ1-4; V gene: TRBV5-6; clone size: -; CDR3 protein: CASSREDRGRDREKLFF; CDR3 DNA: TGTGCCAGCAGCAGAGAGGACAGGGGGCGTGACCGCGAAAAACTGTTTTTT
CDR3 length: 11; D gene: -; J gene: TRBJ2-7; V gene: TRBV30; clone size: once; CDR3 protein: CAWSRSYEQYF; CDR3 DNA: TGTGCCTGGAGCAGATCCTACGAGCAGTACTTC
CDR3 length: 17; D gene: -; J gene: TRBJ2-7; V gene: TRBV28; clone size: once; CDR3 protein: CASSSPKLYRQDQLEYF; CDR3 DNA: TGTGCCAGCAGTTCTCCAAAACTATACCGACAGGATCAGCTTGAGTACTTC